This T cell receptor (beta chain) was captured in a study of response to subunit inactivated influenza vaccine. CDR3 length: 17 residues. V lost 2 bases and J lost 4; bases outside the gene matches: 11. General study findings and limits: Researchers suggested that each seasonal influenza vaccination recruits few new T cells.

One entry per CDR3 protein, called by TCRdb with MiXCR from the RT-PCR reads. The sample has around 710,000 distinct CDR3 sequences; 11% to 15% are singletons. A word on this clonotype: Its specificity is not known.

This chain links TRBV12-3 or TRBV12-4 with TRBJ2-3; 8 bases are shared with TRBD2. This TCR was sampled from a man aged 50-59 years who received an inactivated influenza vaccine. The source was PBMCs from blood, collected about 14 days before vaccination. CDR3 DNA sequence: TGTGCCAGCAGTTTAAAGGATGCGGGGGGTAGGGCAGATACGCAGTATTTT. It is translated as CASSLKDAGGRADTQYF.